This T cell receptor beta chain was profiled in a study of beta chain features in type 1 diabetes. General study results and limits: The question left open here concerned HLA type influencing TCRB rearrangement. TCRB repertoires of naive, central memory and Treg cells appeared more similar among patients than among healthy donors. All four CD4+ subsets from Type 1 diabetes patients carried moderately but significantly shorter TCRB CDR3s.

Trimming shortened V by 2 bases and J by 5 bases, and 9 bases separated the two germline ends. The germline V gene has CDR1 SGHNT and CDR2 YENEEA. The CDR3 spans 13 residues. Note on this clone: Its antigen remains unidentified.

The authors took one heparinised blood draw, averaging approximately 0.12 L, from each donor. CD4+ cells of the naive, central memory, regulatory and stem cell-like memory types were sorted via CD45RO/CCR7/CD25/CD127/CD95/CD27. The study reverse transcribed the entire isolated RNA, so it sequenced expressed TCRB transcripts. Libraries were prepared by immunoSEQ multiplex PCR; TCRdb keeps only in-frame clonotypes and omits some of them. Among around 53,000 clones listed, about 60% were seen once. The clonotype was recovered from a woman aged 30 to 39 with type 1 diabetes. The sequencing sample was made of stem cell memory CD4+ T cells from blood. V is TRBV11-3 and J is TRBJ1-1, with D perhaps TRBD1 (5 bases). The CDR3: CASSLQGKTEAFF. CDR3 DNA: TGTGCCAGCAGCTTACAGGGTAAGACTGAAGCTTTCTTT.